Each of the 28 T cell receptor beta chains below was sequenced from the same sample in a study of cytomegalovirus exposure and HLA in healthy donors. It was with 60 Vbeta and 13 Jbeta primers that the PCR ran. The protocol was immunoSEQ multiplex PCR, while the TCRdb copy is restricted to in-frame clones and leaves out a portion. The sample contains some 150,000 clones, roughly 80% of which appear only once. Sequenced sample: PBMCs. All receptors come from a woman aged 40 to 49 in good health and CMV-seropositive.

The chain combines TRBV7-9 with TRBJ1-4, with D possibly being TRBD1 (6 bases). The CDR3 totals 12 residues. Trimming took off 5 bases at V and 17 bases at J, with 18 bases between the two ends. From germline, CDR1 is SEHNR and CDR2 FQNEAQ (reference sequence). The CDR3: CASSPETGVSFF. Written as DNA, the CDR3 is TGTGCCAGCAGCCCCGAGACAGGTGTTTCTTTTTTT.

V usage is TRBV2 and J usage is TRBJ1-2; the D gene is possibly TRBD1 (5 bases). The CDR3 is 12 residues long. Trimming took off 6 bases at V and 12 bases at J, with 17 bases between the two ends. The germline gives CDR1 SNHLY, CDR2 FYNNEI. The CDR3 nucleotides are TGTGCCAGCAGGGCCTTAGACAGTGGAAACACCTTC. Residues: CASRALDSGNTF.

This chain links TRBV18 with TRBJ1-1; D is possibly TRBD1 (6 bases). There are 16 residues in the CDR3. V lost 1 base, J lost 0 bases, and 12 bases lay in between. Germline V gene sequence: CDR1 KGHSH, CDR2 LQKENI. The DNA of the CDR3 is TGTGCCAGCTCACCACGGGGGCCGGGGTTGAACACTGAAGCTTTCTTT. It yields the protein CASSPRGPGLNTEAFF.

The chain couples TRBV6-1 to TRBJ2-7; 7 bases line up with TRBD1. CDR3 length: 15 residues. Losses at the gene ends were 5 bases for V and 1 base for J; bases not matched to a gene: 8. Germline assignment: CDR1 MNHNS and CDR2 SASEGT. CDR3 sequence (DNA): TGTGCCAGCAGTTCCCGGACAGGAAAGTCCTACGAGCAGTACTTC. Residues: CASSSRTGKSYEQYF.

V gene TRBV6-5 combines with J gene TRBJ1-1; D remains unclear. CDR1 MNHEY and CDR2 SVGAGI come from the germline V gene. V was cut by 0 bases and J by 0 bases, with 11 bases left in between. The CDR3 consists of 16 residues. The CDR3 region is CASSYSNRVLNTEAFF. The CDR3 coding sequence is TGTGCCAGCAGTTACTCTAACCGGGTGTTGAACACTGAAGCTTTCTTT.

The chain has TRBV2 and TRBJ2-7; D may be TRBD2 (5 bases). The V end lost 2 bases, the J end lost 9 bases, and 14 bases lay between the germline ends. The CDR3 runs 13 residues. The germline gives CDR1 SNHLY, CDR2 FYNNEI. Here the CDR3 DNA reads TGTGCCAGCAGTGAACGTTGGCTAGCCCCGCAGTACTTC. This sequence encodes CASSERWLAPQYF.

This chain uses TRBV5-1 with TRBJ2-2; D possibly corresponds to TRBD1 (8 bases). Germline CDR1 and CDR2: SGHRS and YFSETQ. The CDR3 totals 15 residues. With 2 bases removed from V and 5 bases from J, the gap between germline ends came to 13 bases. CDR3 loop: CASSFQQGGTGELFF. The CDR3 DNA reads TGCGCCAGCAGCTTCCAACAGGGGGGGACCGGGGAGCTGTTTTTT.

The chain has TRBV5-6 and TRBJ1-1; TRBD1 is a possible D gene (5 bases). The CDR3 has 14 residues. V was shortened by 2 bases and J by 4 bases, with 12 bases between the two germline ends. Germline V gives CDR1 SGHDT, CDR2 YYEEEE. CDR3 sequence: CASSFQGGSTEAFF. DNA for the CDR3: TGTGCCAGCAGCTTTCAGGGCGGGAGCACTGAAGCTTTCTTT.

The rearrangement links TRBV12-5 to TRBJ1-2; D possibly corresponds to TRBD1 (6 bases). This CDR3 is 15 amino acids long. V shed 3 bases and J shed 8 bases, with 19 bases lying between them. CDR1 is LGHNT, CDR2 FRNRAP, per germline. This CDR3 is CASGFPRLSGDGYTF. The CDR3 DNA sequence: TGTGCTAGTGGTTTCCCACGGTTGTCAGGGGACGGCTACACCTTC. The variable domain in full, with the rest retrieved from reference TRBV12-5 and TRBJ1-2, is DARVTQTPRHKVTEMGQEVTMRCQPILGHNTVFWYRQTMMQGLELLAYFRNRAPLDDSGMPKDRFSAEMPDATLATLKIQPSEPRDSAVYFCASGFPRLSGDGYTFGSGTRLTVV.

This clone was found once. The rearrangement joins TRBV5-1 to TRBJ1-2; TRBD1 aligns across 9 bases. The CDR3 is 15 amino acids. Germline assignment: CDR1 SGHRS and CDR2 YFSETQ. Losses at the gene ends were 1 base for V and 8 bases for J; bases not matched to a gene: 9. The CDR3 here is CASSLQTGGVAGYTF. The DNA for the CDR3 is TGCGCCAGCAGCTTGCAAACAGGGGGCGTAGCGGGCTACACCTTC. Complete variable domain (other parts from reference TRBV5-1 and TRBJ1-2): KAGVTQTPRYLIKTRGQQVTLSCSPISGHRSVSWYQQTPGQGLQFLFEYFSETQRNKGNFPGRFSGRQFSNSRSEMNVSTLELGDSALYLCASSLQTGGVAGYTFGSGTRLTVV.

V gene TRBV30 combines with J gene TRBJ1-1; no clear D. The CDR3 is made up of 12 amino acids. Trimming shortened V by 4 bases and J by 7 bases, and 13 bases separated the two germline ends. Germline loops: CDR1 GTSNPN, CDR2 SVGIG (reference sequence). The CDR3 spells CAWITQASEAFF. DNA of the CDR3: TGTGCCTGGATAACGCAGGCGAGTGAAGCTTTCTTT.

This clone was seen just once. V and J are TRBV19 and TRBJ1-1; TRBD1 agrees at 7 bases. CDR1 and CDR2 from the germline V gene are LNHDA and SQIVND (reference sequence). V lost 4 bases, J lost 8 bases, and 16 bases stayed unmatched. The CDR3 totals 16 residues. The CDR3 DNA follows: TGTGCCAGTAGTAACCCCAGGTCAGGGGGTCCCGGCGAAGCTTTCTTT. Protein product: CASSNPRSGGPGEAFF.

The chain carries TRBV28 and TRBJ2-7; D ambiguous. V was shortened by 7 bases and J by 5 bases, with 9 bases between the two germline ends. There are 11 residues in the CDR3. Per germline, CDR1 MDHEN and CDR2 SYDVKM. DNA of the CDR3: TGTGCCAGCACGTTAGTTGACGAGCAGTACTTC. As protein: CASTLVDEQYF.

The V gene is TRBV30, the J gene TRBJ2-7, with D possibly being TRBD1 (6 bases). Germline lookup yields CDR1 GTSNPN and CDR2 SVGIG (reference sequence). The germline V and J ends were trimmed by 1 base and 4 bases, with 8 bases remaining between them. The CDR3 spans 12 residues. Written as DNA, the CDR3 is TGTGCCTGGAGTGAAGGGGGTTACGAGCAGTACTTC. Protein sequence: CAWSEGGYEQYF.

The chain combines TRBV19 with TRBJ1-2; D not certain. Trimming took off 1 base at V and 4 bases at J, with 7 bases between the two ends. Germline V gene lookup returns CDR1 LNHDA and CDR2 SQIVND (reference sequence). The CDR3 sequence is 13 residues long. DNA for the CDR3: TGTGCCAGTAGTATAGGCAGGTCCTATGGCTACACCTTC. Translated: CASSIGRSYGYTF.

This sequence joins TRBV9 and TRBJ2-5, with D tentatively TRBD2 (7 bases). Germline CDR1 and CDR2: SGDLS and YYNGEE. V was cut by 0 bases and J by 5 bases, with 11 bases left in between. This CDR3 is built from 14 residues. DNA for the CDR3: TGTGCCAGCAGCGTAGCTAGGGGGGGGGAGACCCAGTACTTC. Protein sequence: CASSVARGGETQYF.

The CDR3 region is CASSARGKGEKLFF. The CDR3 DNA reads TGTGCCAGCAGTGCAAGGGGGAAGGGTGAAAAACTGTTTTTT. The rearrangement joins TRBV25-1 to TRBJ1-4; the D gene is possibly TRBD1 (6 bases). The CDR3 is 14 amino acids. Trimming removed 4 bases at V and 7 bases at J, with 13 bases between. Germline lookup yields CDR1 MGHDK and CDR2 SYGVNS.

The V gene is TRBV6-5, the J gene TRBJ2-3; D is uncertain. The length of the CDR3 is 15 residues. The V gene's germline CDR1 is MNHEY and CDR2 SVGAGI. The germline V and J ends were trimmed by 3 bases and 2 bases, with 12 bases remaining between them. This CDR3 is CASSYSREITDTQYF. Written as DNA, the CDR3 is TGTGCCAGCAGTTATAGCAGAGAAATCACAGATACGCAGTATTTT.

This chain joins TRBV12-5 and TRBJ1-6, with D possibly being TRBD1 (5 bases). Between the trimmed V and J ends, which lost 2 bases and 8 bases, there was a span of 19 bases. Germline V CDR1 and CDR2: LGHNT, FRNRAP. The CDR3 runs 17 residues. CDR3 nucleotide sequence: TGTGCTAGTGGTTTGTTTATCTCCGGGACTATAGATTCACCCCTCCACTTT. Its protein is CASGLFISGTIDSPLHF.

Here the CDR3 DNA reads TGTGCCTCCAAGGGACAGGGGGACTCCTACGAGCAGTACTTC. This gives the protein CASKGQGDSYEQYF. The chain links TRBV27 to TRBJ2-7, with 11 bases aligning to TRBD1. Germline trimming cut 11 bases from V and 0 bases from J; bases unmatched to any gene: 6. The germline V gene has CDR1 MNHEY and CDR2 SMNVEV (reference sequence). The CDR3 is made up of 14 amino acids.

The rearrangement joins TRBV6-1 to TRBJ1-1; D not resolved. The CDR3 extends over 14 amino acids. Per the germline V gene, CDR1 is MNHNS and CDR2 is SASEGT. The ends were cut back, 3 bases at V and 6 bases at J, with 14 bases in the middle. The CDR3 loop is CASSDPYFSAEAFF. The CDR3 DNA is TGTGCCAGCAGTGATCCCTACTTTTCTGCTGAAGCTTTCTTT.

The V call is TRBV9, the J call TRBJ2-2, with D perhaps TRBD2 (5 bases). Germline values: CDR1 SGDLS, CDR2 YYNGEE. The CDR3 spans 16 residues. V shed 0 bases and J shed 4 bases, with 13 bases lying between them. The CDR3 loop reads CASSVESSTATGELFF. DNA for the CDR3: TGTGCCAGCAGCGTAGAGTCTAGCACGGCCACCGGGGAGCTGTTTTTT.

The CDR3, as DNA: TGTGCCAGCTCACCACAACGGGCTCCCGGGGGTCAGCCCCAGCATTTT. This sequence encodes CASSPQRAPGGQPQHF. V and J are TRBV18 and TRBJ1-5; tentative D call: TRBD1 (5 bases). Germline V gene lookup returns CDR1 KGHSH and CDR2 LQKENI. Trimming stripped 1 base from V and 6 bases from J, with 16 bases between. The CDR3 spans 16 residues.

V gene TRBV6-1 combines with J gene TRBJ1-5; D unclear. Trimming shortened V by 2 bases and J by 7 bases, and 12 bases separated the two germline ends. This CDR3 has 14 amino acids. The germline gives CDR1 MNHNS, CDR2 SASEGT. The CDR3, as DNA: TGTGCCAGCAGTGAATTCGATCCGGGGCAGCCCCAGCATTTT. This translates into CASSEFDPGQPQHF.

The chain couples TRBV6-5 to TRBJ2-1, with D possibly being TRBD2 (6 bases). CDR1 is MNHEY, CDR2 SVGAGI, per germline. CDR3 length equals 13 residues. Trimming pared 8 bases from V and 7 bases from J, leaving 15 bases between. CDR3 nucleotides: TGTGCCAGCGTGGGGACTGGCTTAAATGAGCAGTTCTTC. Residues: CASVGTGLNEQFF.

This clone was found a few times. This chain uses TRBV5-1 with TRBJ2-7; TRBD2 might be the D (5 bases). The CDR3 runs to 11 residues. Germline V CDR1 and CDR2: SGHRS, YFSETQ. V was shortened by 3 bases and J by 6 bases, with 7 bases between the two germline ends. CDR3 DNA: TGCGCCAGCAGCTCAGCGGCCGAGCAGTACTTC. Translation: CASSSAAEQYF. Supplemented by reference TRBV5-1 and TRBJ2-7, the full variable domain reads KAGVTQTPRYLIKTRGQQVTLSCSPISGHRSVSWYQQTPGQGLQFLFEYFSETQRNKGNFPGRFSGRQFSNSRSEMNVSTLELGDSALYLCASSSAAEQYFGPGTRLTVT.

This chain links TRBV6-1 with TRBJ1-2, with 11 nucleotides matching TRBD1. Germline assignment: CDR1 MNHNS and CDR2 SASEGT. The V and J ends lost 5 bases and 6 bases, in that order; junction bases with no gene match: 5. The CDR3 extends over 14 amino acids. CDR3 in DNA: TGTGCCAGCAGTCTTAGGGACAGGGGGGATGGCTACACCTTC. This codes for CASSLRDRGDGYTF.

This chain uses TRBV6-5 with TRBJ1-6, with D possibly being TRBD1 (6 bases). CDR3 size: 15 residues. V was shortened by 6 bases and J by 4 bases, with 13 bases between the two germline ends. CDR1 MNHEY and CDR2 SVGAGI come from the germline V gene. The CDR3 DNA reads as TGTGCCAGCAGGAGGGGGAAGGAATATAATTCACCCCTCCACTTT. Translation gives CASRRGKEYNSPLHF.